Presented here are 30 T cell receptor beta chains from one specimen sequenced in a study of blood T cell repertoires in COVID-19. Sequencing used immunoSEQ multiplex PCR; TCRdb keeps in-frame clones, though not all of them. The sample lists about 310,000 clones; around nine tenths were seen once. Sequences were obtained from peripheral blood. These receptors originate from a man in his 70s with acute or convalescent COVID-19.

This chain uses TRBV5-1 with TRBJ2-5; 10 bases map to TRBD1. J was trimmed by 4 bases and V by 4 bases; bases with no gene match: 10. This CDR3 comprises 16 residues. Per germline, CDR1 SGHRS and CDR2 YFSETQ. CDR3 bases: TGCGCCAGCAGCCAGGTGACAGGGGGCCCTCGAGAGACCCAGTACTTC. Amino acids: CASSQVTGGPRETQYF.

The gene calls are TRBV29-1 and TRBJ2-7; tentative D call: TRBD1 (6 bases). This CDR3 region has 13 residues. The ends were cut back, 8 bases at V and 5 bases at J, with 19 bases in the middle. CDR1 is SQVTM, CDR2 ANQGSEA, per germline. The CDR3 loop reads CSMAQGNGDEQYF. As DNA, the CDR3 is TGCAGCATGGCTCAGGGGAACGGAGACGAGCAGTACTTC.

This clone showed up just once. This CDR3 is also generated by other DNA sequences in the sample. This chain uses TRBV10-2 with TRBJ2-5; 7 nucleotides agree with TRBD2. V shed 10 bases, J shed 2 bases, and the junction held 4 bases outside the gene matches. Germline V CDR1 and CDR2: WSHSY, SAAADI. The CDR3 is 12 residues long. This chain's CDR3 is CATSSGQETQYF. The DNA of the CDR3 is TGCGCCACCTCTAGCGGACAAGAGACCCAGTACTTC.

The genes are TRBV23-1 and TRBJ1-1, with 8 bases fitting TRBD1. TRBV23-1 is an ORF; its function is uncertain. V was clipped by 3 bases and J by 5 bases; unmatched bases: 8. The CDR3 consists of 15 residues. The CDR3 is CASSHHDRGRTEAFF. CDR3 sequence (DNA): TGCGCCAGCAGTCATCACGACAGGGGCAGGACTGAAGCTTTCTTT.

The chain links TRBV5-1 to TRBJ1-5, with a possible D match to TRBD1 (6 bases). Trimming removed 4 bases from V and 2 bases from J, with 13 bases in between. The germline CDR1 and CDR2 sequences are SGHRS and YFSETQ. CDR3 length: 15 amino acids. This CDR3 is CASSAQGLGNQPQHF. CDR3 sequence (DNA): TGCGCCAGCAGCGCACAGGGACTAGGCAATCAGCCCCAGCATTTT.

This clone has a single count. This chain links TRBV6-5 with TRBJ1-2; TRBD1 might be the D (6 bases). V lost 8 bases, J lost 2 bases, and 12 bases lay in between. From germline, CDR1 is MNHEY and CDR2 SVGAGI. This CDR3 region has 13 residues. This chain's CDR3 is CASAPDRNYGYTF. In nucleotides, the CDR3 is TGTGCCAGCGCCCCGGACAGAAACTATGGCTACACCTTC.

This chain links TRBV27 with TRBJ1-5; possible D gene TRBD1, 5 bases. Germline-derived CDR1 and CDR2 are MNHEY and SMNVEV (reference sequence). The CDR3 runs 13 residues. Trimming took 6 bases from V and 7 from J, leaving 13 bases between them. The CDR3 region is CASRMAGWQPQHF. CDR3 nucleotides: TGTGCCAGCAGGATGGCAGGGTGGCAGCCCCAGCATTTT.

This chain joins TRBV28 and TRBJ2-3, with D perhaps matching TRBD1 (6 bases). Germline V gives CDR1 MDHEN, CDR2 SYDVKM. The CDR3 extends over 15 amino acids. Trimming removed 3 bases at V and 4 bases at J, with 14 bases between. CDR3 in DNA: TGTGCCAGCAGTTTTCGAGGACAGACATCAGATACGCAGTATTTT. This translates into CASSFRGQTSDTQYF.

The V call is TRBV2, the J call TRBJ1-5; D is unresolved. The CDR3 is made up of 15 amino acids. CDR1 is SNHLY and CDR2 is FYNNEI in the germline V gene. V gave up 5 bases and J gave up 0 bases, with 11 bases separating them. The CDR3 bases are TGTGCCAGCAGTCCGCCGGGAGATAGCAATCAGCCCCAGCATTTT. Its protein product is CASSPPGDSNQPQHF.

V and J are TRBV18 and TRBJ2-7; a weak D match, TRBD2 (7 bases). Looked up from germline, CDR1 is KGHSH and CDR2 is LQKENI. The CDR3 sequence is 14 residues long. The V end was cut by 2 bases, the J end by 7 bases, with 15 bases between. The CDR3 nucleotides are TGTGCCAGCTCACCAAGGGGGGGATCGGAAGAGCAGTACTTC. This translates into CASSPRGGSEEQYF.

The chain employs TRBV20-1 and TRBJ2-6, with D uncertain. This CDR3 is built from 11 residues. Trimming shortened V by 6 bases and J by 5 bases, and 5 bases separated the two germline ends. The germline CDR1 and CDR2 sequences are DFQATT and SNEGSKA (reference sequence). The CDR3 sequence: CSALRANVLTF. The CDR3 DNA follows: TGCAGTGCACTCCGGGCCAACGTCCTGACTTTC.

The chain couples TRBV3-1 (or the pseudogene TRBV3-2) to TRBJ1-1, with 11 nucleotides matching TRBD1. This CDR3 comprises 16 residues. The J segment lost 5 bases and the V segment lost 3 bases, leaving 8 bases of the junction unmatched. Germline values: CDR1 LGHDT, CDR2 YNNKEL (reference sequence). This chain's CDR3 is CASSHPPGTGGTEAFF. The DNA of the CDR3 is TGTGCCAGCAGCCACCCCCCGGGGACAGGGGGTACTGAAGCTTTCTTT.

V is TRBV7-2 and J is TRBJ2-7; TRBD2 aligns across 10 bases. J gave up 4 bases and V 0 bases, and 6 bases lay outside the gene matches. CDR1 SGHTA and CDR2 FQGNSA come from the germline V gene. The CDR3 length is 16 residues. The CDR3 DNA sequence: TGTGCCAGCAGCTTAGCGAGCGGGGGGGCCTTATACGAGCAGTACTTC. It codes for CASSLASGGALYEQYF.

The chain is built from TRBV19 and TRBJ2-1; the match to TRBD1 covers 10 bases. The germline CDR1 and CDR2 sequences are LNHDA and SQIVND (reference sequence). This CDR3 spans 15 amino acids. Losses at the gene ends were 7 bases for V and 4 bases for J; bases not matched to a gene: 7. The CDR3 region is CASTPRGQGYNEQFF. DNA of the CDR3: TGTGCCAGTACCCCTCGGGGACAGGGGTACAATGAGCAGTTCTTC.

This sequence joins TRBV6-1 and TRBJ2-7, with D unresolved. The CDR3 length is 12 residues. The V end lost 3 bases, the J end lost 3 bases, and 6 bases lay between the germline ends. Germline V gene lookup returns CDR1 MNHNS and CDR2 SASEGT. The CDR3 loop reads CASSEAVYEQYF. For the CDR3, the DNA is TGTGCCAGCAGTGAGGCAGTCTACGAGCAGTACTTC.

This chain links TRBV19 with TRBJ1-1; D not resolved. The V gene's germline CDR1 is LNHDA and CDR2 SQIVND (reference sequence). This CDR3 is 13 amino acids long. V was pared by 3 bases and J by 11 bases, with 16 bases between. Written as DNA, the CDR3 is TGTGCCAGTAGTATTGGCGCGCGGGGAGGTGCTTTCTTT. Protein sequence: CASSIGARGGAFF.

The rearrangement uses TRBV5-6 and TRBJ1-2, with TRBD1 matching over 7 bases. The trim removed 4 bases at V and 6 bases at J, leaving 3 bases unmatched. The germline CDR1 and CDR2 sequences are SGHDT and YYEEEE. The CDR3 is 12 residues long. CDR3 residues: CASSTGADGYTF. The CDR3 region has the DNA TGTGCCAGCAGCACAGGGGCGGATGGCTACACCTTC. Based on the CDR3 plus reference TRBV5-6 and TRBJ1-2, the full variable domain is DAGVTQSPTHLIKTRGQQVTLRCSPKSGHDTVSWYQQALGQGPQFIFQYYEEEERQRGNFPDRFSGHQFPNYSSELNVNALLLGDSALYLCASSTGADGYTFGSGTRLTVV.

The chain combines TRBV29-1 with TRBJ1-2, with 7 bases lining up with TRBD1. Germline CDR1 reads SQVTM; CDR2 reads ANQGSEA. This CDR3 comprises 11 residues. J was trimmed by 6 bases and V by 7 bases; bases with no gene match: 5. CDR3 amino acids: CSGGQNNGYTF. CDR3 nucleotides: TGCAGCGGGGGACAGAACAATGGCTACACCTTC.

This chain connects TRBV18 to TRBJ2-4, with TRBD1 identical over 8 bases. The CDR3 runs to 16 residues. Germline V CDR1 and CDR2: KGHSH, LQKENI. J lost 3 bases, V lost 3 bases, and 7 bases had no gene match. CDR3 DNA sequence: TGTGCCAGCTCACCCTCAGCAGGGGGCGTCAAAAACATTCAGTACTTC. Translation gives CASSPSAGGVKNIQYF.

The V call is TRBV5-1, the J call TRBJ1-1; maybe TRBD1 (6 bases). This CDR3 spans 14 amino acids. Germline lookup yields CDR1 SGHRS and CDR2 YFSETQ. Trimming shortened V by 2 bases and J by 3 bases, and 11 bases separated the two germline ends. For the CDR3, the DNA is TGCGCCAGCAGCTTAACAGGGATAGACACTGAAGCTTTCTTT. It is translated as CASSLTGIDTEAFF. Variable domain in full (rest from reference TRBV5-1 and TRBJ1-1): KAGVTQTPRYLIKTRGQQVTLSCSPISGHRSVSWYQQTPGQGLQFLFEYFSETQRNKGNFPGRFSGRQFSNSRSEMNVSTLELGDSALYLCASSLTGIDTEAFFGQGTRLTVV.

The genes are TRBV5-1 and TRBJ1-3, with D uncertain. The ends were cut back, 0 bases at V and 2 bases at J, with 6 bases in the middle. Germline V gene data show CDR1 as SGHRS and CDR2 as YFSETQ. The CDR3 extends over 14 amino acids. CDR3 protein: CASSLESAGNTIYF. CDR3 DNA sequence: TGCGCCAGCAGCTTGGAGTCGGCTGGAAACACCATATATTTT. The variable domain in full, completed from reference TRBV5-1 and TRBJ1-3, reads KAGVTQTPRYLIKTRGQQVTLSCSPISGHRSVSWYQQTPGQGLQFLFEYFSETQRNKGNFPGRFSGRQFSNSRSEMNVSTLELGDSALYLCASSLESAGNTIYFGEGSWLTVV.

The table lists this clone with a count of one. The chain employs TRBV2 and TRBJ1-5; weak D call: TRBD1 (6 bases). V dropped 8 bases and J dropped 7 bases, with 15 bases sitting between them. Looked up from germline, CDR1 is SNHLY and CDR2 is FYNNEI. The CDR3 consists of 13 residues. The CDR3, as DNA: TGTGCCAGCGGGGGGGCAGGGGAGCAGCCCCAGCATTTT. Translation: CASGGAGEQPQHF.

The chain links TRBV6-2 or TRBV6-3 to TRBJ2-3, with D possibly matching TRBD2 (6 bases). The length of the CDR3 is 14 residues. The V gene's germline CDR1 is MNHEY and CDR2 SVGEGT. Trimming pared 4 bases from V and 5 bases from J, leaving 13 bases between. CDR3 sequence: CASSWASGLDTQYF. The DNA for the CDR3 is TGTGCCAGCAGTTGGGCATCGGGACTAGATACGCAGTATTTT.

The V and J genes are TRBV4-3 and TRBJ1-2; a weak D match, TRBD1 (6 bases). CDR1 is LGHNA and CDR2 is YSLEER in the germline V gene. This CDR3 region has 13 residues. V lost 4 bases to trimming and J lost 8 bases, with 14 bases between them. CDR3 loop: CASSLTGTKGYTF. The CDR3 nucleotides are TGCGCCAGCAGCCTCACCGGGACAAAGGGCTACACCTTC.

The rearrangement links TRBV7-2 to TRBJ2-1, with 7 bases matching TRBD2. The J segment lost 6 bases and the V segment lost 6 bases, leaving 14 bases of the junction unmatched. The CDR3 contains 16 residues. Germline lookup yields CDR1 SGHTA and CDR2 FQGNSA. The chain's CDR3 is CASRPPGRGVSNEQFF. The CDR3 region has the DNA TGTGCCAGCAGACCTCCCGGACGGGGGGTATCCAATGAGCAGTTCTTC.

The chain couples TRBV19 to TRBJ1-5; D not certain. Per the germline V gene, CDR1 is LNHDA and CDR2 is SQIVND (reference sequence). CDR3 length: 15 amino acids. V lost 3 bases to trimming and J lost 0 bases, with 9 bases between them. CDR3 DNA: TGTGCCAGTAGTATCGAGGGAACTAGCAATCAGCCCCAGCATTTT. It is translated as CASSIEGTSNQPQHF.

V is TRBV10-3 and J is TRBJ1-6, with 10 bases aligning to TRBD1. The J segment lost 7 bases and the V segment lost 3 bases, leaving 6 bases of the junction unmatched. Per germline, CDR1 ENHRY and CDR2 SYGVKD. This CDR3 contains 16 residues. The CDR3 loop reads CAISERGQGLNSPLHF. The CDR3 DNA follows: TGTGCCATCAGTGAACGGGGACAGGGGCTAAATTCACCCCTCCACTTT.

The chain combines TRBV7-2 with TRBJ2-5, with a weak D call TRBD1 (5 bases). This CDR3 region has 14 residues. The V end lost 2 bases, the J end lost 4 bases, and 11 bases lay between the germline ends. In germline, CDR1 is SGHTA, CDR2 FQGNSA. CDR3 sequence reads: CASSLFGQGETQYF. In DNA form, the CDR3 reads TGTGCCAGCAGCTTATTTGGTCAGGGAGAGACCCAGTACTTC.

The chain recombines TRBV6-5 with TRBJ2-2, with D unclear. Germline CDR1 and CDR2: MNHEY and SVGAGI. V dropped 2 bases and J dropped 7 bases, with 8 bases sitting between them. CDR3 size: 13 residues. The CDR3 loop reads CASSYPDFGELFF. DNA for the CDR3: TGTGCCAGCAGTTACCCCGACTTCGGGGAGCTGTTTTTT.

This clone has a handful of counts. V gene TRBV3-1 (or the pseudogene TRBV3-2) combines with J gene TRBJ2-3, with 7 positions matching TRBD1. The CDR3 is 15 amino acids. Germline-derived CDR1 and CDR2 are LGHDT and YNNKEL (reference sequence). V shed 4 bases and J 4 bases; nucleotides not matched to a gene: 8. CDR3 in DNA: TGTGCCAGCAGCCTAAGACAGGGCTCAGCAGATACGCAGTATTTT. Translation: CASSLRQGSADTQYF.